The 27 T cell receptor beta chains in this list originate from one sample, sequenced in a study of T cell responses to AZD1222 COVID-19 vaccine. Data came from immunoSEQ multiplex PCR; TCRdb stores just in-frame clones and leaves some out. Here the sample spans 50,000 to 85,000 clones, roughly 78% being singletons. The sequences come from peripheral blood, collected on day 0 of MenACWY control vaccination. The receptors shown here come from an adult in good health.

This clone was recorded once. This sequence joins TRBV28 and TRBJ1-1; 12 positions match TRBD1. V shed 3 bases, J shed 5 bases, and the junction held 10 bases outside the gene matches. The CDR3 runs to 17 residues. CDR1 is MDHEN and CDR2 is SYDVKM in the germline V gene. CDR3 in amino acids: CASSFSGTGGFRTEAFF. CDR3 DNA sequence: TGTGCCAGCAGTTTCTCCGGGACAGGGGGCTTCAGGACTGAAGCTTTCTTT.

This clone was counted at least ten times. The chain uses TRBV20-1 and TRBJ2-7; 8 bases are a match to TRBD1. The CDR3 consists of 14 residues. The junction had 10 bases not matched to a gene; V was cut back by 3 bases and J by 6 bases. Looked up from germline, CDR1 is DFQATT and CDR2 is SNEGSKA (reference sequence). CDR3: CSASQWQGAVEQYF. In DNA, the CDR3 is TGCAGTGCTAGTCAATGGCAGGGGGCGGTCGAGCAGTACTTC.

V and J are TRBV18 and TRBJ2-7; possibly TRBD1 for D (6 bases). This CDR3 is 13 amino acids long. The V end was cut by 2 bases, the J end by 3 bases, with 8 bases between. Germline lookup yields CDR1 KGHSH and CDR2 LQKENI. In DNA, the CDR3 is TGTGCCAGCTCACCAATGACAGGCTACGAGCAGTACTTC. This codes for CASSPMTGYEQYF.

The chain combines TRBV27 with TRBJ1-6; D is undetermined. This CDR3 comprises 13 residues. Germline V gene data show CDR1 as MNHEY and CDR2 as SMNVEV (reference sequence). V lost 8 bases to trimming and J lost 7 bases, with 12 bases between them. The CDR3: CASASVGNSPLHF. In nucleotides, the CDR3 is TGTGCCAGCGCCTCGGTAGGAAATTCACCCCTCCACTTT.

This clone showed up just once. The gene calls are TRBV2 and TRBJ1-1; D unclear. Trimming removed 6 bases from V and 2 bases from J, with 10 bases in between. The CDR3 length is 13 residues. Germline V CDR1 and CDR2: SNHLY, FYNNEI. The CDR3 here is CASRGQPNTEAFF. In DNA, the CDR3 is TGTGCCAGCAGGGGTCAGCCAAACACTGAAGCTTTCTTT.

The genes are TRBV7-2 and TRBJ1-1, with D perhaps matching TRBD1 (6 bases). Germline CDR1 SGHTA, CDR2 FQGNSA. V lost 3 bases to trimming and J lost 5 bases, with 10 bases between them. This CDR3 is built from 13 residues. The chain's CDR3 is CASSFDRRTEAFF. The CDR3 DNA sequence: TGTGCCAGCAGCTTCGACAGGCGGACTGAAGCTTTCTTT.

The gene calls are TRBV3-1 (or the pseudogene TRBV3-2) and TRBJ2-2, with D perhaps TRBD1 (5 bases). The CDR3 contains 16 residues. Trimming stripped 1 base from V and 5 bases from J, with 14 bases between. CDR1 is LGHDT, CDR2 YNNKEL, per germline (reference sequence). This CDR3 reads CASSQVSRQGTGELFF. The CDR3 DNA sequence: TGTGCCAGCAGCCAAGTAAGCAGGCAGGGAACCGGGGAGCTGTTTTTT.

The chain employs TRBV2 and TRBJ1-1; no reliable D call. V was cut by 3 bases and J by 3 bases, with 8 bases left in between. The germline gives CDR1 SNHLY, CDR2 FYNNEI. There are 13 residues in the CDR3. CDR3 in amino acids: CASSDAGDTEAFF. The DNA of the CDR3 is TGTGCCAGCAGTGACGCCGGGGACACTGAAGCTTTCTTT.

The CDR3 loop is CASSYSRSPLHF. Written as DNA, the CDR3 is TGTGCCAGCAGTTACTCGAGATCACCCCTCCACTTT. The chain carries TRBV6-6 and TRBJ1-6, with D hard to call. Per germline, CDR1 MNHNY and CDR2 SVGAGI (reference sequence). Trimming shortened V by 0 bases and J by 10 bases, and 4 bases separated the two germline ends. This CDR3 is 12 amino acids long.

This clone was seen once. This chain uses TRBV27 with TRBJ2-3; D is possibly TRBD1 (5 bases). CDR1 and CDR2 (germline): MNHEY, SMNVEV (reference sequence). The V end lost 5 bases, the J end lost 2 bases, and 11 bases lay between the germline ends. There are 14 residues in the CDR3. CDR3 residues: CASSQGPYTDTQYF. CDR3 bases: TGTGCCAGCAGTCAGGGTCCCTACACAGATACGCAGTATTTT.

The count of this clone is one. The CDR3 coding sequence is TGTGCCAGCAGTCCCGGGGCGAGGGGAATTGGCTACACCTTC. It codes for CASSPGARGIGYTF. V is TRBV6-2 or TRBV6-3 and J is TRBJ1-2; a possible D gene is TRBD1 (5 bases). Germline CDR1 is MNHEY and CDR2 is SVGEGT. The CDR3 has 14 amino acids. Between the trimmed V and J ends, which lost 5 bases and 7 bases, there was a span of 17 bases.

The gene calls are TRBV27 and TRBJ2-1; D is perhaps TRBD2 (5 bases). V lost 0 bases, J lost 0 bases, and 12 bases lay in between. CDR3 length: 17 residues. Germline CDR1 MNHEY, CDR2 SMNVEV (reference sequence). CDR3 region: CASSLSGSGSSYNEQFF. The CDR3 nucleotides are TGTGCCAGCAGTTTATCGGGGTCGGGAAGCTCCTACAATGAGCAGTTCTTC.

This rearrangement joins TRBV6-1 to TRBJ1-1; D ambiguous. The CDR3 spans 14 residues. Trimming shortened V by 5 bases and J by 1 base, and 11 bases separated the two germline ends. Per germline, CDR1 MNHNS and CDR2 SASEGT. In DNA, the CDR3 is TGTGCCAGCAGTTTGGCCCGCCCGAACACTGAAGCTTTCTTT. Amino acids: CASSLARPNTEAFF.

V and J are TRBV19 and TRBJ1-6, with 7 bases lining up with TRBD1. Germline lookup yields CDR1 LNHDA and CDR2 SQIVND (reference sequence). The CDR3 length is 15 residues. With 5 bases clipped from V and 7 bases from J, the junction kept 8 bases outside the gene matches. The CDR3 spells CASSPRQGGNSPLHF. The CDR3 bases are TGTGCCAGTAGTCCCCGACAGGGAGGGAATTCACCCCTCCACTTT.

This sequence joins TRBV30 and TRBJ1-1; D remains unclear. The CDR3 consists of 13 residues. CDR1 is GTSNPN, CDR2 SVGIG, per germline (reference sequence). With 2 bases removed from V and 0 bases from J, the gap between germline ends came to 7 bases. The CDR3 sequence: CAWSYNLNTEAFF. DNA for the CDR3: TGTGCCTGGAGTTACAACCTGAACACTGAAGCTTTCTTT.

The gene calls are TRBV5-6 and TRBJ1-6; the D gene is possibly TRBD1 (6 bases). The germline CDR1 and CDR2 sequences are SGHDT and YYEEEE. Trimming removed 1 base at V and 6 bases at J, with 8 bases between. The CDR3 spans 14 residues. The CDR3 sequence is CASSLTGFNSPLHF. The CDR3 coding sequence is TGTGCCAGCAGCTTGACAGGGTTTAATTCACCCCTCCACTTT. The full variable domain, rest sourced from reference TRBV5-6 and TRBJ1-6, is DAGVTQSPTHLIKTRGQQVTLRCSPKSGHDTVSWYQQALGQGPQFIFQYYEEEERQRGNFPDRFSGHQFPNYSSELNVNALLLGDSALYLCASSLTGFNSPLHFGNGTRLTVT.

The chain employs TRBV19 and TRBJ2-1, with 10 bases aligning to TRBD2. The CDR3 extends over 17 amino acids. Germline V gene data show CDR1 as LNHDA and CDR2 as SQIVND (reference sequence). V lost 6 bases to trimming and J lost 12 bases; unmatched junction nucleotides: 20. The CDR3 bases are TGTGCCAGTAGCCTGAGTCCCCCTAGCGGGAGTTATCCCACGCAGTTCTTC. Translated, it gives CASSLSPPSGSYPTQFF.

This clone has just a few counts. The chain carries TRBV11-2 and TRBJ2-5; D not certain. The CDR3 spans 13 residues. Per the germline V gene, CDR1 is SGHAT and CDR2 is FQNNGV. The V end was cut by 4 bases, the J end by 1 base, with 7 bases between. Here the CDR3 reads CASSSDIQETQYF. CDR3 nucleotide sequence: TGTGCCAGCAGCTCCGACATCCAAGAGACCCAGTACTTC.

CDR3 DNA: TGTGCCAGCAGTTACCAGGGGGCGAGACAGCCCCAGCATTTT. Protein: CASSYQGARQPQHF. The V gene is TRBV6-2 or TRBV6-3, the J gene TRBJ1-5, with 8 bases that match TRBD1. Germline V gene sequence: CDR1 MNHEY, CDR2 SVGEGT. After removal of 2 bases from V and 7 bases from J, the junction contained 4 bases not matched to a gene. This CDR3 is 14 amino acids long.

This clone was found a few times. The chain couples TRBV27 to TRBJ2-1; tentative D call: TRBD1 (6 bases). The germline V gene encodes CDR1 MNHEY and CDR2 SMNVEV (reference sequence). CDR3 size: 17 residues. The V gene lost 5 bases and the J gene lost 4 bases, with 21 bases spanning the gap. The CDR3 loop reads CASSVERQERQYNEQFF. CDR3 bases: TGTGCCAGCAGTGTAGAGCGACAGGAGCGCCAGTACAATGAGCAGTTCTTC.

This clone was observed once. CDR3 coding DNA: TGCGCCAGCAGCGGTAGCGGGAGCTCCTACAATGAGCAGTTCTTC. As protein: CASSGSGSSYNEQFF. The rearrangement joins TRBV5-1 to TRBJ2-1, with TRBD2 matching 9 bases. Trimming removed 4 bases from V and 0 bases from J; junction bases left unmatched: 2. CDR3 length: 15 amino acids. Looked up from germline, CDR1 is SGHRS and CDR2 is YFSETQ.

The chain recombines TRBV7-9 with TRBJ1-2, with D uncertain. Per the germline V gene, CDR1 is SEHNR and CDR2 is FQNEAQ (reference sequence). The CDR3 has 13 amino acids. V was pared by 1 base and J by 2 bases, with 5 bases between. The CDR3 coding sequence is TGTGCCAGCAGCTTAGGGCAGAACTATGGCTACACCTTC. Its protein product is CASSLGQNYGYTF.

The chain has TRBV18 and TRBJ2-5, with 9 bases identical to TRBD2. Trimming cost V 2 bases and J 3 bases; bases outside gene matches: 10. CDR1 and CDR2 from the germline V gene are KGHSH and LQKENI. This CDR3 is 17 amino acids long. The CDR3 loop reads CASSPFRIAGVEETQYF. The CDR3 bases are TGTGCCAGCTCACCATTCCGGATAGCGGGAGTCGAAGAGACCCAGTACTTC.

This clone was counted only a few times. V and J are TRBV7-9 and TRBJ2-3; possible D gene TRBD2, 6 bases. The germline V gene encodes CDR1 SEHNR and CDR2 FQNEAQ (reference sequence). Trimming cost V 1 base and J 11 bases, with 13 bases left between them. The CDR3 has 13 residues. The CDR3 DNA reads TGTGCCAGCAGCTTAGGGGAGGTCGGACAGCAGTATTTT. Residues: CASSLGEVGQQYF.

There are a few counts of this clone. The V gene is TRBV11-2, the J gene TRBJ2-5; TRBD2 matches at 12 bases. The germline V gene has CDR1 SGHAT and CDR2 FQNNGV. This CDR3 is built from 16 residues. V lost 1 base and J lost 0; bases outside the gene matches: 0. The CDR3 region is CASSLGLAGDQETQYF. Here the CDR3 DNA reads TGTGCCAGCAGCTTAGGACTAGCGGGAGACCAAGAGACCCAGTACTTC.

This chain links TRBV19 with TRBJ1-2; 7 bases map to TRBD1. The length of the CDR3 is 14 residues. V was clipped by 5 bases and J by 6 bases; unmatched bases: 9. Germline CDR1 LNHDA, CDR2 SQIVND (reference sequence). The CDR3 here is CASSPSDRVNGYTF. Written as DNA, the CDR3 is TGTGCCAGTAGTCCTTCCGACAGGGTTAATGGCTACACCTTC. Filled out from reference TRBV19 and TRBJ1-2, the complete variable domain reads DGGITQSPKYLFRKEGQNVTLSCEQNLNHDAMYWYRQDPGQGLRLIYYSQIVNDFQKGDIAEGYSVSREKKESFPLTVTSAQKNPTAFYLCASSPSDRVNGYTFGSGTRLTVV.

This chain links TRBV18 with TRBJ1-2, with D maybe TRBD1 (5 bases). The CDR3 has 16 residues. Trimming cost V 2 bases and J 7 bases, with 20 bases left between them. Germline CDR1 and CDR2: KGHSH and LQKENI. The CDR3 here is CASSPSGYLASGGYTF. CDR3 in DNA: TGTGCCAGCTCACCATCAGGGTACCTCGCTTCGGGTGGCTACACCTTC.